This TCR beta chain originates from a study of metastatic and nonmetastatic thyroid tumors. Each patient went into thyroid surgery without having received any treatment. Original methodology: Using the CDR3 differences seen across clinicopathological groups, the authors built a distant-metastasis classifier for papillary thyroid cancer, which was meant to discriminate distant-metastatic patients. MiXCR re-clonotyped the PCR reads for TCRdb. V and J calls and clone size were set by TCRdb, not the authors. The sample has 25,000 to 35,000 clones; more than 3.5% are singletons. The CDR3 contains 14 residues. Germline assignment: CDR1 MGHDK and CDR2 SYGVNS. V was clipped by 4 bases and J by 7 bases, with 14 bases between them.

The J gene is TRBJ2-1, the V gene TRBV25-1; no definite D call. Sequenced: blood. The clonotype originates from a female donor with papillary thyroid cancer or a benign thyroid nodule (not recorded which). Some clones in this sample may be carry-over from other donors' samples. The CDR3 nucleotides read TGTGCCAGCAGTGGATGGGAAACCTGGAATGAGCAGTTCTTC. Protein sequence: CASSGWETWNEQFF. Supplemented by reference TRBV25-1 and TRBJ2-1, the full variable domain reads EADIYQTPRYLVIGTGKKITLECSQTMGHDKMYWYQQDPGMELHLIHYSYGVNSTEKGDLSSESTVSRIRTEHFPLTLESARPSHTSQYLCASSGWETWNEQFFGPGTRLTVL.